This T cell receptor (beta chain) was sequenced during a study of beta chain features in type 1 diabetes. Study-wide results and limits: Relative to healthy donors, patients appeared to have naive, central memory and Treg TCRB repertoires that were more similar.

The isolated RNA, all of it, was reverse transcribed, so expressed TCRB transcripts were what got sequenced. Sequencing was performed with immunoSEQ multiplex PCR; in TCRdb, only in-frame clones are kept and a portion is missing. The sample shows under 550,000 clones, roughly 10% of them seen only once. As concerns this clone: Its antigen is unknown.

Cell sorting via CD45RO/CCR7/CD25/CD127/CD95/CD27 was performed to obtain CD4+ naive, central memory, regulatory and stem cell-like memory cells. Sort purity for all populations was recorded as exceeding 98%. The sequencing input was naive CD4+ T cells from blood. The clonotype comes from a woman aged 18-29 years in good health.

The CDR3 bases are TGTGCCTGGACCAACCCCGGGACAAGCTATGGCTACACCTTC. This encodes CAWTNPGTSYGYTF. The V call is TRBV30, the J call TRBJ1-2; D is possibly TRBD1 (6 bases). This CDR3 has 14 residues. Trimming shortened V by 4 bases and J by 4 bases, and 16 bases separated the two germline ends. Germline values: CDR1 GTSNPN, CDR2 SVGIG (reference sequence).